What follows is one T cell receptor beta chain and its context. This sample is drawn from a study of blood T cell repertoires in COVID-19. About the study: COVID-19 samples from acute and convalescent phases originated in the United States, Italy and Spain. Sources were T cells, B-cell-depleted T cells, or PBMCs; the material itself was cDNA or gDNA.

Trimming took 7 bases from V and 0 from J; bases not matched to a gene: 5. The CDR3 runs to 15 residues. Looked up from germline, CDR1 is MNHEY and CDR2 is SMNVEV (reference sequence). Original methodology: Counts of nucleated cells, estimated from reference gene primer amplification, were obtained. Profiled with immunoSEQ multiplex PCR; TCRdb holds only in-frame clones, not every one. The V and J calls and clone size come from that table; D and trimming were worked out from the DNA. The table includes about 48,000 clones, 85% to 90% detected once. Enrollment of patients from Seattle took place during active infection, with longitudinal follow-up.

The chain carries TRBV27 and TRBJ2-7; 11 nucleotides match TRBD2. This TCR came from a woman older than 75 with COVID-19, enrolled during active disease. Sequenced: peripheral blood. CDR3 DNA: TGTGCCAGCAAACTAGCGGGAGCCCCCTCCTACGAGCAGTACTTC. Its protein product is CASKLAGAPSYEQYF.